This T cell receptor beta chain originates from a study of OX40 agonist ivuxolimab in advanced cancers. In the study overall: Cohort: around 83% men, mean age approximately 66, aged about 23 to 80.

Repertoires were generated with immunoSEQ multiplex PCR, while TCRdb's copy carries only in-frame clones and drops some. This sample has more than 30,000 clones, with 86% found just once. Between the trimmed V and J ends, which lost 4 bases and 3 bases, there was a span of 16 bases. There are 16 residues in the CDR3. Germline lookup yields CDR1 MNHEY and CDR2 SMNVEV (reference sequence). This chain connects TRBV27 to TRBJ1-5; D gene uncertain. This TCR was recovered from an adult with an advanced solid tumor such as melanoma, head and neck, liver or kidney cancer. The material sequenced was CD4+ or CD8+ T cells sorted from blood, taken in a trial of the OX40 agonist ivuxolimab. DNA for the CDR3: TGTGCCAGCAGTTCGAAGGGTCGCGGCAACAATCAGCCCCAGCATTTT. It encodes CASSSKGRGNNQPQHF.